The 26 T cell receptor beta chains in this list originate from one sample, sequenced in a study of blood T cells in healthy people across ages. Using a J-beta primer mix together with a sample-barcoded 5' primer, a second PCR was run for about 6 to 12 cycles. Via MiXCR, TCRdb re-called the 5' RACE reads, giving one row per CDR3 protein. The sample records roughly 1,300,000 distinct CDR3 sequences, around 59% being singletons. Specimen: blood. Source of these receptors: a man between 18 and 35 years old in good health.

The chain employs TRBV4-2 and TRBJ1-3; no reliable D call. Between the trimmed V and J ends, which lost 1 base and 4 bases, there was a span of 8 bases. This CDR3 spans 14 amino acids. Germline lookup yields CDR1 LGHNA and CDR2 YNFKEQ. The CDR3 sequence: CASSQGSAGNTIYF. CDR3 nucleotide sequence: TGTGCCAGCAGCCAAGGGTCCGCCGGAAACACCATATATTTT.

The V gene is TRBV20-1, the J gene TRBJ2-1; 10 bases align to TRBD2. This CDR3 has 13 amino acids. Germline CDR1 and CDR2: DFQATT and SNEGSKA (reference sequence). Trimming cost V 6 bases and J 7 bases; bases outside gene matches: 6. The CDR3 nucleotides read TGCAGTGCCCAGCGGGAGGGGGTTAATGAGCAGTTCTTC. This translates into CSAQREGVNEQFF.

The V call is TRBV12-3 or TRBV12-4, the J call TRBJ2-1; 7 bases match TRBD2. The CDR3 consists of 12 residues. With V trimmed by 5 bases and J by 9 bases, 4 bases remained unmatched. The CDR3 loop is CASSMTSSEQFF. The CDR3 DNA reads as TGTGCCAGCAGTATGACTAGCAGTGAGCAGTTCTTC.

In its sample, this clonotype was seen a few times. J is TRBJ2-7 and V is TRBV4-3; perhaps D is TRBD1 or TRBD2 (5 bases each). In germline, CDR1 is LGHNA, CDR2 YSLEER. The V gene lost 3 bases and the J gene lost 0 bases, with 18 bases spanning the gap. CDR3 length: 17 amino acids. For the CDR3, the DNA is TGCGCCAGCAGCCAGAACCAAATCGGGACGGACTCCTACGAGCAGTACTTC. Its protein is CASSQNQIGTDSYEQYF.

The chain links TRBV2 to TRBJ1-1, with TRBD1 as a possible D gene (6 bases). The CDR3 spans 14 residues. The V and J ends lost 7 bases and 0 bases respectively, with 12 bases between them. CDR1 SNHLY and CDR2 FYNNEI come from the germline V gene. CDR3 nucleotide sequence: TGTGCCAGCATTAACAGGGAATTGAACACTGAAGCTTTCTTT. This gives the protein CASINRELNTEAFF.

The rearrangement uses TRBV7-2 and TRBJ2-7, with TRBD2 matching 8 bases. Per the germline V gene, CDR1 is SGHTA and CDR2 is FQGNSA. The V and J ends lost 0 bases and 7 bases, in that order; junction bases with no gene match: 8. The CDR3 is made up of 15 amino acids. CDR3 region: CASSLAAGALMEQYF. In nucleotides, the CDR3 is TGTGCCAGCAGCTTAGCAGCGGGAGCCTTAATGGAGCAGTACTTC.

CDR3 nucleotides: TGTGCCAGCAGTGGAACAGGGGATCAGACTAATGAAAAACTGTTTTTT. Its protein is CASSGTGDQTNEKLFF. The chain joins TRBV4-2 to TRBJ1-4, with 7 bases lining up with TRBD1. The V segment lost 6 bases and the J segment 2 bases; nucleotides outside the gene matches: 9. The CDR3 loop spans 16 amino acids. Germline CDR1 is LGHNA and CDR2 is YNFKEQ.

The chain combines TRBV5-1 with TRBJ1-2; D unclear. V lost 4 bases to trimming and J lost 4 bases, with 14 bases between them. The CDR3 consists of 14 residues. The germline CDR1 and CDR2 sequences are SGHRS and YFSETQ. CDR3 DNA: TGCGCCAGCAGCAATGACACTTTTCCCTATGGCTACACCTTC. Translation: CASSNDTFPYGYTF.

Comment on this clonotype: An end of the junction does not agree with germline; a read error may underlie this. V gene TRBV12-3 or TRBV12-4 combines with J gene TRBJ2-1; no clear D. The CDR3 has 12 residues. CDR3 in amino acids: CASRDNYNEQFF. The CDR3 DNA reads TGCGCCAGCCGAGACAATTACAATGAGCAGTTCTTC.

V is TRBV20-1 and J is TRBJ2-3, with D perhaps assigned TRBD1 or TRBD2 (6 bases each). In germline, CDR1 is DFQATT, CDR2 SNEGSKA (reference sequence). CDR3 size: 14 residues. V was clipped by 1 base and J by 4 bases, with 12 bases between them. The DNA for the CDR3 is TGCAGTGCTAGAGGGTGGGGGGCTGCAGATACGCAGTATTTT. Its protein is CSARGWGAADTQYF.

The count of this clonotype is one. V and J are TRBV20-1 and TRBJ1-6; 8 bases line up with TRBD1. CDR1 and CDR2 from the germline V gene are DFQATT and SNEGSKA (reference sequence). J gave up 3 bases and V 3 bases, and 7 bases lay outside the gene matches. CDR3 length: 16 residues. The CDR3 protein is CSARDRDKYYNSPLHF. For the CDR3, the DNA is TGCAGTGCTAGGGACAGGGACAAATACTATAATTCACCCCTCCACTTT.

The chain uses TRBV20-1 and TRBJ2-7; 13 positions match TRBD2. CDR3 length: 18 residues. Germline-derived CDR1 and CDR2 are DFQATT and SNEGSKA (reference sequence). V lost 3 bases, J lost 0 bases, and 11 bases stayed unmatched. The CDR3: CSARRSGTSGVSSYEQYF. The DNA of the CDR3 is TGCAGTGCTAGGAGGTCTGGGACTAGCGGGGTGAGCTCCTACGAGCAGTACTTC.

The chain has TRBV4-3 and TRBJ2-3; 8 bases fit TRBD2. Germline assignment: CDR1 LGHNA and CDR2 YSLEER. The V segment lost 0 bases and the J segment 6 bases; nucleotides outside the gene matches: 11. This CDR3 contains 17 residues. CDR3 bases: TGCGCCAGCAGCCAAGATTTCAGCGGGGGCCGCGGTGATACGCAGTATTTT. Its protein product is CASSQDFSGGRGDTQYF.

The V call is TRBV27, the J call TRBJ1-1; D is perhaps TRBD1 (6 bases). The germline gives CDR1 MNHEY, CDR2 SMNVEV (reference sequence). V was shortened by 5 bases and J by 1 base, with 14 bases between the two germline ends. The CDR3 has 15 residues. The CDR3, as DNA: TGTGCCAGCAGTCCTTACTCAGGGGCGAACACTGAAGCTTTCTTT. It is translated as CASSPYSGANTEAFF.

This chain joins TRBV6-5 and TRBJ2-3; D possibly corresponds to TRBD1 (6 bases). V lost 4 bases to trimming and J lost 2 bases, with 10 bases between them. There are 14 residues in the CDR3. Looked up from germline, CDR1 is MNHEY and CDR2 is SVGAGI. This CDR3 is CASSFRTATDTQYF. The CDR3 nucleotides read TGTGCCAGCAGTTTTCGGACAGCCACAGATACGCAGTATTTT.

Remarks on this clonotype: The DNA is left out, because the CDR3 cannot be placed on it with certainty; the CDR3 is given as TCRdb lists it. The genes are TRBV7-8 and TRBJ2-5; TRBD2, the D gene given by the table, was not confirmed from the DNA. The CDR3 length is 19 residues, termini included. CDR1 is SGHVS and CDR2 is FQNEAQ in the germline V gene. CDR3 residues: CASSFYICSARDLQETRYF.

The chain has TRBV18 and TRBJ1-1; D is ambiguous. CDR1 is KGHSH and CDR2 is LQKENI in the germline V gene. V shed 1 base and J shed 1 base, with 7 bases lying between them. The CDR3 is 14 residues long. The CDR3 region is CASSPRPTNTEAFF. The CDR3, as DNA: TGTGCCAGCTCACCACGCCCCACGAACACTGAAGCTTTCTTT.

This clonotype was found once. The gene calls are TRBV12-3 or TRBV12-4 and TRBJ2-4; a weak D match, TRBD2 (6 bases). The assigned J gene may be wrong: the sequence end matches TRBJ2-7 better. The CDR3 is 14 residues long. The CDR3 DNA is TGTGCCAGCAGTTTTGCGGGAATAAACTACGAGCAGTACTTC. Translated: CASSFAGINYEQYF.

V usage is TRBV28 and J usage is TRBJ2-7; the D gene is possibly TRBD1 (6 bases). The CDR3 is 15 residues long. V lost 5 bases to trimming and J lost 0 bases, with 14 bases between them. The germline V gene has CDR1 MDHEN and CDR2 SYDVKM. CDR3 DNA sequence: TGTGCCAGCAGTGCAGGGGCCTTGGGCTCCTACGAGCAGTACTTC. Its translation: CASSAGALGSYEQYF.

The chain joins TRBV25-1 to TRBJ2-1, with D tentatively TRBD1 (6 bases). CDR3 length: 14 amino acids. Germline lookup yields CDR1 MGHDK and CDR2 SYGVNS. Trimming cost V 6 bases and J 14 bases, with 23 bases left between them. The CDR3 sequence: CASSRARQEGKKFF. The CDR3 nucleotides read TGTGCCAGCAGCCGAGCGAGACAGGAAGGGAAAAAGTTCTTC.

V usage is TRBV20-1 and J usage is TRBJ2-7; D is unclear. Trimming stripped 3 bases from V and 6 bases from J, with 18 bases between. The CDR3 covers 14 residues. Germline V gene sequence: CDR1 DFQATT, CDR2 SNEGSKA (reference sequence). The CDR3 here is CSASSVDKLAEQYF. DNA of the CDR3: TGCAGTGCTAGTAGTGTTGACAAGTTAGCCGAGCAGTACTTC.

The V gene is TRBV7-2, the J gene TRBJ2-6; a possible D gene is TRBD1 (6 bases). This CDR3 has 17 residues. Germline V gives CDR1 SGHTA, CDR2 FQGNSA. V was shortened by 5 bases and J by 0 bases, with 14 bases between the two germline ends. For the CDR3, the DNA is TGTGCCAGCAGCCCCGGACAGTACTACTCTGGGGCCAACGTCCTGACTTTC. It encodes CASSPGQYYSGANVLTF.

This clonotype was seen more than once but under ten times. The CDR3 reads CSVAVTVTGELFF. Here the CDR3 DNA reads TGCAGCGTTGCCGTGACTGTCACCGGGGAGCTGTTTTTT. The chain recombines TRBV29-1 with TRBJ2-2; no firm D call. This CDR3 comprises 13 residues. The germline V gene encodes CDR1 SQVTM and CDR2 ANQGSEA. V was pared by 4 bases and J by 4 bases, with 10 bases between.

This clonotype showed up just a few times. V is TRBV6-5 and J is TRBJ1-2; TRBD1 aligns across 11 bases. Germline V gives CDR1 MNHEY, CDR2 SVGAGI. The CDR3 extends over 15 amino acids. Unmatched junction bases numbered 9, after V lost 10 bases and J lost 2 bases. The CDR3 loop reads CANGQGARGNYGYTF. CDR3 DNA sequence: TGTGCCAACGGACAGGGGGCGCGCGGAAACTATGGCTACACCTTC.

V gene TRBV6-1 combines with J gene TRBJ2-4; 14 nucleotides line up with TRBD2. With the DNA end fitting TRBJ2-5 better, the J assignment may be wrong. From germline, CDR1 is MNHNS and CDR2 SASEGT. CDR3 length: 19 residues. The CDR3 DNA follows: TGTGCCAGCAGTGGACTAGCGGGGGGGCCTAGGGTAAAACAAGAGACCCAGTACTTC. Amino acids: CASSGLAGGPRVKQETQYF.

J is TRBJ1-4 and V is TRBV4-1; D remains unclear. The germline CDR1 and CDR2 sequences are MGHRA and YSYEKL. Trimming removed 6 bases at V and 0 bases at J, with 5 bases between. The CDR3 is 13 amino acids. The chain's CDR3 is CASRETTNEKLFF. The DNA for the CDR3 is TGCGCCAGCAGAGAGACAACTAATGAAAAACTGTTTTTT.